The 18 T cell receptor beta chains given below trace back to one sample, sequenced in a study of CD8+CD57+ T cells in acquired aplastic anemia. It was genomic DNA that served as the template for profiling TCR beta VDJ and CDR3. In TCRdb, the reads were re-called with MiXCR into one record per CDR3 protein. This sample has around 140,000 distinct CDR3 sequences, with around two fifths found just once. The sequenced sample consisted of sorted CD4+, CD8+, or CD8+CD57+ T cells (not recorded which) from PBMCs. The receptor set was obtained from a human donor in good health, serving as a control.

About this clonotype: Mismatch with germline at one junction end may stem from a read error. This sequence joins TRBV15 and TRBJ2-2, with D perhaps TRBD1 or TRBD2 (5 bases each). Germline-derived CDR1 and CDR2 are LNHNV and YYDKDF (reference sequence). The CDR3 has 20 amino acids. DNA for the CDR3: TGTGCCACCAGCAGAGATAGGGCTTTAAACGGACATGAAGGCACCGGGGAGCTGTTCTTT. It is translated as CATSRDRALNGHEGTGELFF.

In the case of this clonotype: One end of the junction is discordant with germline, which a read error may explain. The chain links TRBV6-1 to TRBJ1-3, with unresolved D. CDR1 and CDR2 (germline): MNHNS, SASEGT. CDR3 size: 16 residues. In DNA, the CDR3 is TGTGCCAGCAGACCACACCACCCAGGCTCTGGAAACACCATATGTTTT. Translating it yields CASRPHHPGSGNTICF.

The genes are TRBV15 and TRBJ2-5; 9 bases match TRBD1. The V segment lost 0 bases and the J segment 0 bases; nucleotides outside the gene matches: 2. CDR1 and CDR2 (germline): LNHNV, YYDKDF (reference sequence). This CDR3 has 16 residues. The CDR3 region has the DNA TGTGCCACCAGCAGAGAGGGACAGGGTAACCAAGAGACCCAGTACTTC. Translated: CATSREGQGNQETQYF.

This clonotype was recorded many times. This chain uses TRBV20-1 with TRBJ2-1, with D maybe TRBD2 (6 bases). Trimming removed 3 bases at V and 0 bases at J, with 15 bases between. Germline-derived CDR1 and CDR2 are DFQATT and SNEGSKA (reference sequence). CDR3 length equals 16 residues. CDR3 bases: TGCAGTGCTAGCCCGTGGGGGGAAAGCTCCTACAATGAGCAGTTCTTC. Protein sequence: CSASPWGESSYNEQFF.

The chain is built from TRBV5-1 and TRBJ2-7; no firm D call. The CDR3 covers 13 residues. Germline V gene data show CDR1 as SGHRS and CDR2 as YFSETQ. V shed 0 bases and J shed 5 bases, with 9 bases lying between them. DNA of the CDR3: TGCGCCAGCAGCTTGGTCAATTTCCACGAGCAGTACTTC. Protein product: CASSLVNFHEQYF. The complete variable domain, with remaining parts taken from reference TRBV5-1 and TRBJ2-7, reads KAGVTQTPRYLIKTRGQQVTLSCSPISGHRSVSWYQQTPGQGLQFLFEYFSETQRNKGNFPGRFSGRQFSNSRSEMNVSTLELGDSALYLCASSLVNFHEQYFGPGTRLTVT.

The J gene is TRBJ2-7, the V gene TRBV7-9; tentatively, D is TRBD1 or TRBD2 (5 bases each). This CDR3 comprises 12 residues. V shed 10 bases and J shed 4 bases, with 14 bases lying between them. Per germline, CDR1 SEHNR and CDR2 FQNEAQ (reference sequence). The CDR3 coding sequence is TGTGCCACCAGAGGTGAGGGGTACGAGCAGTACTTC. Residues: CATRGEGYEQYF.

V usage is TRBV6-2 or TRBV6-3 and J usage is TRBJ2-1, with TRBD2 as a possible D gene (7 bases). Germline V gene lookup returns CDR1 MNHEY and CDR2 SVGEGT. CDR3 size: 13 residues. V shed 6 bases and J shed 7 bases, with 13 bases lying between them. CDR3 sequence (DNA): TGTGCCAGCAGGGGCGGGGGCGAGAATGAGCAGTTCTTC. This translates into CASRGGGENEQFF.

The gene calls are TRBV20-1 and TRBJ1-1, with D unresolved. Germline V gene sequence: CDR1 DFQATT, CDR2 SNEGSKA (reference sequence). V shed 8 bases and J shed 3 bases, with 10 bases lying between them. There are 11 residues in the CDR3. CDR3: CSYEWDTEAFF. The CDR3 DNA reads as TGCAGTTACGAGTGGGACACTGAAGCTTTCTTT.

Concerning this clonotype itself: This may come from a read error, since a much larger clone is one base off. V is TRBV20-1 and J is TRBJ2-2; 8 bases align to TRBD2. This CDR3 contains 15 residues. Germline V CDR1 and CDR2: DFQATT, SNEGSKA (reference sequence). This CDR3 is CSARAGTSRTGELVF. As DNA, the CDR3 is TGCAGTGCTAGAGCCGGGACTAGTCGCACCGGGGAGCTGGTTTTT.

A note on this clonotype: A clone one base away is much larger, so this may be a read error. CDR3 sequence reads: CASSEASGGRGYTF. CDR3 in DNA: TGTGCCAGCAGTGAAGCGTCGGGGGGTCGTGGCTACACCTTC. V and J are TRBV6-1 and TRBJ1-2, with D possibly TRBD1 on 5 matching bases. The V gene lost 0 bases and the J gene lost 7 bases, with 12 bases spanning the gap. CDR3 length: 14 residues. Germline-derived CDR1 and CDR2 are MNHNS and SASEGT.

This clonotype was counted only a few times. This may arise from a read error, as a much more abundant clone is one base away. J is TRBJ2-5 and V is TRBV27; D might be TRBD1 or TRBD2, each matching 5 bases. The CDR3 consists of 13 residues. The germline CDR1 and CDR2 sequences are MNHEY and SMNVEV (reference sequence). The CDR3 bases are TGTGCCAGCAGGTTTACGGCAGGTGGGACCCAGTGCTTC. Encoded protein: CASRFTAGGTQCF.

Concerning this clonotype itself: Being one base from a much bigger clone, this may be a read error. The CDR3 loop is CAGSSRLSHGYTF. The CDR3, as DNA: TGTGCCGGCAGTTCACGGCTCTCCCACGGCTACACCTTC. This chain joins TRBV12-3 or TRBV12-4 and TRBJ1-2; D ambiguous. The CDR3 extends over 13 amino acids.

CDR3: CASSRDETYEQYF. Here the CDR3 DNA reads TGCGCCAGCAGCCGGGACGAGACCTACGAGCAGTACTTC. This sequence joins TRBV4-3 and TRBJ2-7; D assignment may be TRBD1 or TRBD2 (5 bases each). The germline gives CDR1 LGHNA, CDR2 YSLEER. The CDR3 is made up of 13 amino acids. The V gene lost 4 bases and the J gene lost 2 bases, with 9 bases spanning the gap.

The V gene is TRBV5-1, the J gene TRBJ2-3; TRBD1 is a possible D gene (6 bases). Deletions cut 6 bases from V and 0 bases from J, with 17 bases between. The V gene's germline CDR1 is SGHRS and CDR2 YFSETQ. The CDR3 covers 16 residues. The CDR3 bases are TGCGCCAGCACCTCTAGACGGGACACTAGCACAGATACGCAGTATTTT. It yields the protein CASTSRRDTSTDTQYF.

This clonotype was picked up many times. This chain connects TRBV9 to TRBJ2-1, with D possibly TRBD2 on 6 matching bases. This CDR3 has 15 residues. Germline V CDR1 and CDR2: SGDLS, YYNGEE. V was cut by 4 bases and J by 5 bases, with 16 bases left in between. The CDR3 loop is CASSSHGTLDNEQFF. DNA for the CDR3: TGTGCCAGCAGCTCCCACGGGACTCTTGACAATGAGCAGTTCTTC.

The chain couples TRBV29-1 to TRBJ1-1; D call uncertain. Deletions cut 3 bases from V and 2 bases from J, with 10 bases between. Germline V gene lookup returns CDR1 SQVTM and CDR2 ANQGSEA. This CDR3 has 13 amino acids. CDR3 nucleotides: TGCAGCGTTGATTTTAGCAGAAACACTGAAGCTTTCTTT. Protein product: CSVDFSRNTEAFF.

Points on this clonotype: This clone may be a read error of a much larger clone one base away. V is TRBV5-1 and J is TRBJ1-4, with D perhaps matching TRBD1 (6 bases). The CDR3 contains 16 residues. CDR1 and CDR2 from the germline V gene are SGHRS and YFSETQ. The CDR3 region has the DNA TGCGCCAGCAGCTTGGCCACGGGGGCGAGAGGTGAAAAACTGCTTTTT. Its protein is CASSLATGARGEKLLF.

This clonotype has ten or more counts. The rearrangement uses TRBV30 and TRBJ1-2; D gene unclear. The CDR3 consists of 11 residues. CDR1 is GTSNPN and CDR2 is SVGIG in the germline V gene (reference sequence). V lost 4 bases to trimming and J lost 4 bases, with 7 bases between them. In nucleotides, the CDR3 is TGTGCCTGGATACGTGGCTATGGCTACACCTTC. Its protein is CAWIRGYGYTF.